This T cell receptor beta chain was sequenced for a study of T-cell reconstitution after alpha-beta-depleted transplantation in children. This clonotype was detected many times. The TCRbeta library incorporated unique molecular identifiers. TCRdb reanalysed the PCR reads using MiXCR and keeps one entry per CDR3 protein. The table lists approximately 240,000 distinct CDR3 sequences, approximately 9.7% of them singletons, with 5% to 5.5% in the top ten. This CDR3 contains 12 residues. V was clipped by 3 bases and J by 6 bases; unmatched bases: 1. The sequences come from PBMCs from the stem cell graft donor, collected from the stem cell graft. The sequence came from a human donor who donated a stem cell graft to a child with SCID. The chain employs TRBV12-3 or TRBV12-4 and TRBJ2-7; TRBD1 matches at 8 bases. CDR3 residues: CASSFTGGEQYF. The DNA of the CDR3 is TGTGCCAGCAGTTTCACAGGGGGCGAGCAGTACTTC.